The clone carrying this TCR beta chain was found a few times. Its antigen is as yet unknown. The sample belongs to a study of post-analysis software for immune sequencing data. Study at large: Patients with relapsing-remitting, secondary progressive and progressive-relapsing multiple sclerosis courses were all represented.

Whole-study results and caveats: Patients carried several TRBV segments more frequently than controls did, and TRBV5-6, TRBV5-1 and TRBV20-1 were among them. Normalized Chao1 diversity was significantly reduced in patients versus controls.

TCR beta libraries were prepared from cDNA with unique molecular identifiers. Input of roughly 1 to 11 million T cells yielded roughly 0.5 million cDNA molecules. MiXCR, run by TCRdb on the PCR reads, gives a single entry per CDR3 protein. This table holds a few hundred thousand distinct CDR3 sequences, around 33% found once. Trimming took 2 bases from V and 1 from J; bases not matched to a gene: 6. The CDR3 has 17 amino acids. Germline V CDR1 and CDR2: SEHNR, FQNEAQ (reference sequence). This chain links TRBV7-9 with TRBJ2-5; TRBD2 matches 11 bases. This sequence was found in a girl between 5 and 17 years old with multiple sclerosis. The specimen was blood. CDR3 sequence (DNA): TGTGCCAGCAGCTTACTCGGGACTAGCGGATCCCAAGAGACCCAGTACTTC. Its protein product is CASSLLGTSGSQETQYF.